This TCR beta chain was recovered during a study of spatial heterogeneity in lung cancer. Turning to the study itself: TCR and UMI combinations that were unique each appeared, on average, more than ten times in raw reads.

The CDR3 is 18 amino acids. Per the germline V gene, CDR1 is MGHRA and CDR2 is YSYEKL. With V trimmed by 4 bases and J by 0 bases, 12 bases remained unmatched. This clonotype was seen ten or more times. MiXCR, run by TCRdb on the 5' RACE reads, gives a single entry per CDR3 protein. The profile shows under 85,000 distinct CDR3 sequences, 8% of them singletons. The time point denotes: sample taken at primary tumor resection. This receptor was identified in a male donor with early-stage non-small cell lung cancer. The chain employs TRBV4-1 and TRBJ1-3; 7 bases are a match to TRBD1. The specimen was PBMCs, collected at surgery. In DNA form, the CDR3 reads TGCGCCAGCAGCCTCCTTCCGGGACAGCTTTTCTCTGGAAACACCATATATTTT. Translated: CASSLLPGQLFSGNTIYF.